Listed here is a single TCR beta chain. Authors' analysis steps: Reference gene primer amplification yielded estimated nucleated cell counts. The protocol was immunoSEQ multiplex PCR, while the TCRdb copy is restricted to in-frame clones and leaves out a portion. V and J calls and clone size are those listed in that table; D and trimming were worked out from the DNA. This table has about 30,000 clones, about 88% appearing once. Germline loops: CDR1 MNHEY, CDR2 SVGEGT. This CDR3 has 12 amino acids. Deletions cut 5 bases from V and 4 bases from J, with 8 bases between. This record belongs to a study of blood T cell repertoires in COVID-19. Study-level background: The samples span acute and convalescent COVID-19 from the United States, Italy and Spain. T cells, B-cell-depleted T cells, or PBMCs supplied cDNA or gDNA.

The chain links TRBV6-2 or TRBV6-3 to TRBJ1-2, with D possibly being TRBD1 (5 bases). This TCR was recovered from a man aged 65 to 85 with acute or convalescent COVID-19. Sequencing used peripheral blood. CDR3 DNA: TGTGCCAGCAGTGGTCAGGGCTATGGCTACACCTTC. This sequence encodes CASSGQGYGYTF.